The 3 T cell receptor beta chains below all came from one sample that was sequenced in a study of T cells in narcolepsy. Profiled with immunoSEQ multiplex PCR; TCRdb holds only in-frame clones, not every one. The sample yields about 40,000 clones, roughly 88% seen once. Input material: CD45RA- memory CD4+ T cells from PBMCs. These receptors were taken from a human donor with narcolepsy.

The chain combines TRBV7-3 with TRBJ2-3; TRBD2 aligns across 10 bases. Trimming removed 3 bases from V and 5 bases from J; junction bases left unmatched: 5. Germline CDR1 reads SGHTA; CDR2 reads FQGTGA. The CDR3 totals 15 residues. The CDR3 region has the DNA TGTGCCAGCAGCTTTTTTACTAGCGGGGAAGATACGCAGTATTTT. This encodes CASSFFTSGEDTQYF.

The V call is TRBV10-3, the J call TRBJ1-1; D is undetermined. Per the germline V gene, CDR1 is ENHRY and CDR2 is SYGVKD. Trimming stripped 8 bases from V and 1 base from J, with 11 bases between. The CDR3 is 13 amino acids. Here the CDR3 reads CAIAQGGNTEAFF. The CDR3 region has the DNA TGTGCCATCGCACAAGGTGGGAACACTGAAGCTTTCTTT.

V is TRBV10-1 and J is TRBJ2-5; TRBD2 matches at 9 bases. Germline V gene data show CDR1 as WNHNN and CDR2 as SYGVQD (reference sequence). This CDR3 spans 15 amino acids. J gave up 4 bases and V 6 bases, and 9 bases lay outside the gene matches. CDR3 in amino acids: CASSGGRAVGETQYF. CDR3 nucleotide sequence: TGCGCCAGCAGCGGCGGGAGGGCCGTAGGAGAGACCCAGTACTTC.